This T cell receptor (beta chain) emerged from a study of blood T cells in healthy people across ages. The CDR3 runs to 17 residues. The V gene's germline CDR1 is DFQATT and CDR2 SNEGSKA (reference sequence). Trimming shortened V by 5 bases and J by 2 bases, and 21 bases separated the two germline ends. Primers used in a second PCR of about 7 to 12 cycles were a sample-barcoded 5' primer and a J-beta primer mix. A template-switch adaptor that had 12 random nucleotides put a tag on each cDNA molecule. Paired-end reads containing CDR3 totaled no fewer than 2.5 million for each sample. TCRdb re-called the 5' RACE reads through MiXCR, storing one row per CDR3 protein. The sample yields 750,000 to 950,000 distinct CDR3 sequences, about 55% seen once.

The sample taken for sequencing was blood. The chain recombines TRBV20-1 with TRBJ2-2, with D possibly being TRBD1 or TRBD2 (6 bases each). This receptor was obtained from an elderly man in good health. This CDR3 reads CSALGGLKATNTGELFF. The CDR3 bases are TGCAGTGCTCTAGGGGGACTTAAGGCGACCAACACCGGGGAGCTGTTTTTT.